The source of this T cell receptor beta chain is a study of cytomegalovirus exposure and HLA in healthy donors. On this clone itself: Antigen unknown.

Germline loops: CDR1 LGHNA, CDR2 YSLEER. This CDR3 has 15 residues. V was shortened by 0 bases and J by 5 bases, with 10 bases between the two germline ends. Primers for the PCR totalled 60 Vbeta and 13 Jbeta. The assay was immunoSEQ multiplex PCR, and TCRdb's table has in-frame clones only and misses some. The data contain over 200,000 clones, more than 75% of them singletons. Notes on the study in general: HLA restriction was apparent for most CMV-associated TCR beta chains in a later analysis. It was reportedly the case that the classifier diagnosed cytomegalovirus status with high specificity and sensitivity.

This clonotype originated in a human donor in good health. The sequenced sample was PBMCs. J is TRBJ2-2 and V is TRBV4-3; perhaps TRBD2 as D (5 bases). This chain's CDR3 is CASSQEEDLTGELFF. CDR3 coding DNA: TGCGCCAGCAGCCAAGAGGAGGACCTTACCGGGGAGCTGTTTTTT.